Listed here is a single T cell receptor beta chain. No antigen is known for it. This specimen belongs to a study of cytomegalovirus exposure and HLA in healthy donors. Findings of the study overall: TCR beta V- and J-gene trimming, according to a later analysis, was linked to a missense DCLRE1C variant.

Amplification used 60 Vbeta primers and 13 Jbeta primers. TCRdb's table, derived via immunoSEQ multiplex PCR, lists solely in-frame clones and lacks some. This sample has some 120,000 clones, with 81% found just once. Sequencing used PBMCs. The clonotype comes from a woman in her 30s in good health and CMV-seronegative.

The CDR3 loop reads CASSHGVTGANVLTF. In DNA, the CDR3 is TGTGCCAGCAGTCACGGAGTAACTGGGGCCAACGTCCTGACTTTC. The chain uses TRBV27 and TRBJ2-6; D gene unclear. This CDR3 comprises 15 residues. Germline-derived CDR1 and CDR2 are MNHEY and SMNVEV (reference sequence). V was clipped by 5 bases and J by 2 bases, with 10 bases between them.